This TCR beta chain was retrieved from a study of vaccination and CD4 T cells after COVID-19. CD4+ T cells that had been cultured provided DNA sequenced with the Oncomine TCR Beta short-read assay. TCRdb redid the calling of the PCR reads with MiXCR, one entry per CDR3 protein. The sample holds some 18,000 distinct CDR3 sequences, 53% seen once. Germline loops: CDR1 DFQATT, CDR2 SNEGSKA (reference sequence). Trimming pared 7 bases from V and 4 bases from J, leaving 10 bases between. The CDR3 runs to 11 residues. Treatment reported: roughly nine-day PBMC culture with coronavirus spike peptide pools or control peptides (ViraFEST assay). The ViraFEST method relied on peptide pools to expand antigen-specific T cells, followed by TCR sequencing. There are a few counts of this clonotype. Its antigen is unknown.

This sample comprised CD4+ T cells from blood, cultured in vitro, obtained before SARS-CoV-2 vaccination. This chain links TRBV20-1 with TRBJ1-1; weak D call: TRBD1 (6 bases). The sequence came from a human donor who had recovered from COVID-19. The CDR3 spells CSGKGGTEAFF. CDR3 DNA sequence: TGCAGTGGTAAAGGGGGCACTGAAGCTTTCTTT.